This T cell receptor beta chain is from a study of T cells after yellow fever vaccination. The CDR3 has 14 amino acids. V gave up 7 bases and J gave up 7 bases; unmatched junction bases: 10. Germline CDR1 MDHEN, CDR2 SYDVKM. TCRdb reanalysed the 5' RACE reads using MiXCR and keeps one entry per CDR3 protein. The top ten clones hold about a sixth of a sample with about 510,000 distinct CDR3 sequences, 21% of them seen once. The chain has TRBV28 and TRBJ2-4, with TRBD1 matching 7 bases. This specimen consisted of PBMCs, obtained 21 days after the first yellow fever vaccination. This TCR came from a man aged 18 to 29 who received the YFV17D yellow fever vaccine. CDR3 sequence reads: CASNPSGGVNIQYF. CDR3 in DNA: TGTGCCAGCAACCCTTCAGGGGGAGTGAACATTCAGTACTTC.